One and the same sample provided the 8 T cell receptor beta chains below, sequenced in a study of early stage breast cancer tumors (dated by TCRdb to the late 2010s). The method was the immunoSEQ multiplex PCR assay. The immuneACCESS repertoire file appears here via TCRdb, limited to in-frame rearrangements. These files lack a portion of the clones; in checked studies, under half of the deficit traces to unresolved V genes, and the cause of the others is not known. This sample is represented by about 10,000 clones; almost 65% of them were singletons. Approximately 12% of the sample is held by the ten biggest clonotypes. The sample taken for sequencing was breast tumor tissue. Every receptor here comes from a person between 55 and 70 years old with breast cancer.

The chain is built from TRBV18 and TRBJ2-6; possibly TRBD1 for D (6 bases). Per germline, CDR1 KGHSH and CDR2 LQKENI. The V end lost 4 bases, the J end lost 0 bases, and 19 bases lay between the germline ends. This CDR3 spans 19 amino acids. For the CDR3, the DNA is TGTGCCAGCTCACTGGCAGACAGGATTAAATCCTCTGGGGCCAACGTCCTGACTTTC. Protein: CASSLADRIKSSGANVLTF.

The V call is TRBV5-8, the J call TRBJ1-4; D unclear. From germline, CDR1 is SGHTS and CDR2 YDEGEE. V shed 3 bases and J shed 2 bases, with 2 bases lying between them. The CDR3 runs 12 residues. The CDR3 loop is CASSWTNEKLFF. The CDR3 bases are TGTGCCAGCAGCTGGACTAATGAAAAACTGTTTTTT.

This clone has only a few counts. The V and J genes are TRBV10-3 and TRBJ2-7; D assignment may be TRBD1 or TRBD2 (6 bases each). Germline V gene data show CDR1 as ENHRY and CDR2 as SYGVKD. Trimming cost V 3 bases and J 2 bases, with 23 bases left between them. The CDR3 extends over 18 amino acids. The CDR3 is CAISDYGLGGESPYEQYF. DNA for the CDR3: TGTGCCATCAGTGATTATGGTTTGGGGGGCGAGTCACCCTACGAGCAGTACTTC.

The genes are TRBV28 and TRBJ1-2, with D possibly TRBD1 on 5 matching bases. The CDR3 contains 13 residues. Germline assignment: CDR1 MDHEN and CDR2 SYDVKM. Trimming left V 7 bases short and J 8 bases short, with 17 bases between. In DNA, the CDR3 is TGTGCCAGCACCTCCTTGGGGACGCGCGGCTACACCTTC. Protein sequence: CASTSLGTRGYTF.

The chain has TRBV19 and TRBJ2-1, with TRBD2 matching 10 bases. CDR1 and CDR2 from the germline V gene are LNHDA and SQIVND (reference sequence). There are 17 residues in the CDR3. The trim removed 2 bases at V and 0 bases at J, leaving 4 bases unmatched. The CDR3 protein is CASSIFASGGSYNEQFF. For the CDR3, the DNA is TGTGCCAGTAGTATATTCGCTAGCGGGGGCTCCTACAATGAGCAGTTCTTC. Full variable domain (remainder filled in from reference TRBV19 and TRBJ2-1): DGGITQSPKYLFRKEGQNVTLSCEQNLNHDAMYWYRQDPGQGLRLIYYSQIVNDFQKGDIAEGYSVSREKKESFPLTVTSAQKNPTAFYLCASSIFASGGSYNEQFFGPGTRLTVL.

The chain recombines TRBV7-9 with TRBJ2-7; D is unresolved. The germline V gene encodes CDR1 SEHNR and CDR2 FQNEAQ (reference sequence). Between the trimmed V and J ends, which lost 4 bases and 4 bases, there was a span of 8 bases. The CDR3 is 12 residues long. In DNA form, the CDR3 reads TGTGCCAGCAGCTACGGCCCTTACGAGCAGTACTTC. Protein product: CASSYGPYEQYF.

By share, this clone ranks as medium-sized. The chain couples TRBV15 to TRBJ2-7; D tentatively reads TRBD1 or TRBD2 (5 bases each). The CDR3 totals 15 residues. Germline V lookup: CDR1 LNHNV, CDR2 YYDKDF (reference sequence). V was cut by 0 bases and J by 0 bases, with 9 bases left in between. The CDR3 sequence is CATSRDPGRSYEQYF. CDR3 bases: TGTGCCACCAGCAGAGATCCGGGGCGCTCCTACGAGCAGTACTTC.

The V call is TRBV13, the J call TRBJ2-5; 8 positions agree with TRBD2. The J call could be wrong; TRBJ2-7 is a better fit for the DNA end. The CDR3 is 15 amino acids. Germline V gene data show CDR1 as PRHDT and CDR2 as FYEKMQ (reference sequence). Here the CDR3 DNA reads TGTGCCAGCAGCTCCTCAATCAGCGGGGGCTACGAGCAGTACTTC. Translated: CASSSSISGGYEQYF.